The source of this T cell receptor beta chain is a study of T cells after posttransplantation cyclophosphamide. Only in-frame clones appear in the TCRdb table, and some are missing; sequencing was by immunoSEQ multiplex PCR. This sample has roughly 9,900 clones, with about 89% found just once. This clone is judged medium-sized. Busulfan-fludarabine conditioning, marrow transplant, and cyclophosphamide on days +3 and +4 were administered. The CDR3 totals 13 residues. Germline values: CDR1 ENHRY, CDR2 SYGVKD. V lost 4 bases, J lost 13 bases, and 14 bases lay in between. The chain couples TRBV10-3 to TRBJ1-6; no firm D call. Sequenced here: CD4+ T cells sorted from PBMCs, sampled after allogeneic stem cell transplant with posttransplant cyclophosphamide. This clonotype was obtained from a male patient in his 30s who received an allogeneic stem cell transplant from a related donor, was CMV-positive, and had acute GVHD only. The T cells may come from the graft donor. The CDR3 nucleotides read TGTGCCATCAGTGTTGGCGGCTCATCGCCCCTCCACTTT. It encodes CAISVGGSSPLHF.